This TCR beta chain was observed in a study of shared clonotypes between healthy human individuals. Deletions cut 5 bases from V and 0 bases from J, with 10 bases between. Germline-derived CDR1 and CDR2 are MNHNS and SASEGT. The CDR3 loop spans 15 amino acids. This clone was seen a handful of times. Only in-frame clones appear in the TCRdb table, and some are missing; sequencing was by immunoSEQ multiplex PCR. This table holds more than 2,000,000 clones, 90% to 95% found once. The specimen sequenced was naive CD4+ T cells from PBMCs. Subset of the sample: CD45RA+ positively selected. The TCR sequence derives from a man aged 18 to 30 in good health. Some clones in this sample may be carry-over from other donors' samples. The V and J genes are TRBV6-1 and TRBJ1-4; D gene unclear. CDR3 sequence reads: CASSPRPTTNEKLFF. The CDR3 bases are TGTGCCAGCAGTCCTCGACCGACAACTAATGAAAAACTGTTTTTT.